This T cell receptor beta chain was captured in a study of PD-1 blockade in classical Hodgkin lymphoma. General observations from the study: It was CD4+ TCR diversity, not CD8+, that rose significantly by C4D1. Relative to healthy donors, newly diagnosed patients reportedly had lower baseline TCR diversity, which was reported as lower still in relapsed/refractory patients.

TCRdb's copy holds only in-frame clones and misses some; the assay was immunoSEQ multiplex PCR. The repertoire holds fewer than 50,000 clones, with about 86% as singletons. This CDR3 region has 14 residues. Germline values: CDR1 SGHRS, CDR2 YFSETQ. Points on this clone: Its matching antigen is unknown. One junction end does not reproduce the germline sequence, and a read error may be involved.

Relapses following autologous stem cell transplantation were seen in all patients, with brentuximab vedotin exposure varying. Under best response, outcomes were complete response, partial response or progressive disease. This receptor was identified in a human donor with classical Hodgkin lymphoma. Sequencing used peripheral blood mononuclear cells (PBMCs), obtained before the second cycle of nivolumab. The rearrangement links TRBV5-1 to TRBJ2-2; possibly TRBD1 or TRBD2 for D (5 bases each). CDR3 nucleotides: TGCACCAGCAGCTATTCGGGGACCACCGGGGAGCTGTTTTTT. Its protein is CTSSYSGTTGELFF.